This T cell receptor beta chain was obtained from a study of early T cells in non-severe SARS-CoV-2 infection. Looking at the study overall: Sequencing input comprised bulk RNA from unsorted whole blood; chain pairing was not available.

This clonotype has more than one count but fewer than ten. Each single cDNA molecule received a unique molecular identifier. TCRdb reprocessed the 5' RACE reads via MiXCR and lists one record per CDR3 protein. The data show 100,000 to 120,000 distinct CDR3 sequences, roughly 12% seen once. The source was whole blood, collected at baseline. The origin of this receptor is an adult who was a healthcare worker with PCR-confirmed SARS-CoV-2 infection or an uninfected control (not recorded which).

The CDR3 DNA follows: TGCAGCGTTGAAGTTAATAGGGGGACTAGCTACACAGATACGCAGTATTTT. Residues: CSVEVNRGTSYTDTQYF. This sequence joins TRBV29-1 and TRBJ2-3, with TRBD2 identical over 9 bases. The CDR3 covers 17 residues. V lost 1 base to trimming and J lost 2 bases; unmatched junction nucleotides: 10. CDR1 and CDR2 (germline): SQVTM, ANQGSEA.